This TCR beta chain was recovered during a study of blood T cell repertoires in COVID-19. Clones were sequenced by immunoSEQ multiplex PCR, and TCRdb holds only the in-frame ones, with some missing. The sample yields roughly 86,000 clones, more than 65% seen once. The CDR3 has 16 residues. J was trimmed by 5 bases and V by 4 bases; bases with no gene match: 7. Germline V gives CDR1 MGHRA, CDR2 YSYEKL. This sequence joins TRBV4-1 and TRBJ2-2; 10 nucleotides line up with TRBD2. The receptor's source is a man in his 60s with acute or convalescent COVID-19. The sample comprised peripheral blood. The DNA for the CDR3 is TGCGCCAGCAGCCGAACCGGGACTAGCGATACCGGGGAGCTGTTTTTT. Translated, it gives CASSRTGTSDTGELFF.